The 29 T cell receptor beta chains given below trace back to one sample, sequenced in a study of cytotoxic CD8 clonotypes in ibrutinib-treated CLL. Data came from immunoSEQ multiplex PCR; TCRdb stores just in-frame clones and leaves some out. The sample includes approximately 200,000 clones, approximately 72% of them seen just once. The sample here was PBMCs, taken after 24 months of ibrutinib treatment. The receptor set was obtained from a human donor with chronic lymphocytic leukemia.

The gene calls are TRBV7-9 and TRBJ2-3; D not resolved. Trimming took 1 base from V and 1 from J, leaving 3 bases between them. The CDR3 length is 13 residues. Germline CDR1 and CDR2: SEHNR and FQNEAQ (reference sequence). CDR3 residues: CASSLVGTDTQYF. The DNA for the CDR3 is TGTGCCAGCAGCTTAGTCGGCACAGATACGCAGTATTTT.

The chain recombines TRBV5-8 with TRBJ2-1; 9 bases agree with TRBD1. Germline V CDR1 and CDR2: SGHTS, YDEGEE. This CDR3 spans 15 amino acids. The V segment lost 4 bases and the J segment 7 bases; nucleotides outside the gene matches: 9. The CDR3 DNA reads as TGTGCCAGCAGCCGGGACAGGGATTTGGGTAATGAGCAGTTCTTC. Translation gives CASSRDRDLGNEQFF.

This CDR3 reads CASGRTSGIIYEQYF. The CDR3 DNA reads as TGTGCCAGCGGGAGGACTAGCGGAATCATCTACGAGCAGTACTTC. V and J are TRBV6-5 and TRBJ2-7, with 10 bases fitting TRBD2. Germline V gene lookup returns CDR1 MNHEY and CDR2 SVGAGI. The CDR3 totals 15 residues. V dropped 8 bases and J dropped 3; count of bases not matched to a gene: 10.

This clone was counted once. The CDR3 DNA is TGCGCCAGCAGCATAAACAGGGGGCTCCTCGTCGAGCAGTACTTC. Its translation: CASSINRGLLVEQYF. The rearrangement links TRBV5-1 to TRBJ2-7; 9 bases are a match to TRBD1. There are 15 residues in the CDR3. Germline V gives CDR1 SGHRS, CDR2 YFSETQ. The J segment lost 6 bases and the V segment lost 4 bases, leaving 11 bases of the junction unmatched.

This clone came up once. This rearrangement joins TRBV7-9 to TRBJ2-7; 8 bases map to TRBD1. The germline V gene has CDR1 SEHNR and CDR2 FQNEAQ (reference sequence). This CDR3 spans 12 amino acids. The J segment lost 3 bases and the V segment lost 8 bases, leaving 3 bases of the junction unmatched. The DNA of the CDR3 is TGTGCCAGCGGGGGGACAGGCTACGAGCAGTACTTC. Amino acid sequence: CASGGTGYEQYF.

The CDR3 DNA reads TGCGCCAGCCGAACTAGCGGGCGCCACGAGCAGTACTTC. Translation gives CASRTSGRHEQYF. The V call is TRBV10-2, the J call TRBJ2-7, with 9 positions matching TRBD2. This CDR3 comprises 13 residues. J lost 5 bases, V lost 8 bases, and 7 bases had no gene match. Germline V gene data show CDR1 as WSHSY and CDR2 as SAAADI.

The sample holds a few counts of this clone. The V gene is TRBV30, the J gene TRBJ2-7; D remains ambiguous. V was shortened by 4 bases and J by 7 bases, with 11 bases between the two germline ends. This CDR3 spans 11 amino acids. Germline-derived CDR1 and CDR2 are GTSNPN and SVGIG (reference sequence). CDR3 nucleotides: TGTGCCTGGAAGTCCGACGGGGAGCAGTACTTC. The encoded protein is CAWKSDGEQYF. Together with reference TRBV30 and TRBJ2-7, the CDR3 gives the full variable domain: SQTIHQWPATLVQPVGSPLSLECTVEGTSNPNLYWYRQAAGRGLQLLFYSVGIGQISSEVPQNLSASRPQDRQFILSSKKLLLSDSGFYLCAWKSDGEQYFGPGTRLTVT.

The chain employs TRBV9 and TRBJ2-1; possible D gene TRBD1, 6 bases. The germline V and J ends were trimmed by 0 bases and 8 bases, with 12 bases remaining between them. CDR3 length: 14 residues. Germline values: CDR1 SGDLS, CDR2 YYNGEE. CDR3 nucleotides: TGTGCCAGCAGCGTAGACTGGCAGGGGTATGAGCAGTTCTTC. This codes for CASSVDWQGYEQFF. Based on the CDR3 plus reference TRBV9 and TRBJ2-1, the full variable domain is DSGVTQTPKHLITATGQRVTLRCSPRSGDLSVYWYQQSLDQGLQFLIQYYNGEERAKGNILERFSAQQFPDLHSELNLSSLELGDSALYFCASSVDWQGYEQFFGPGTRLTVL.

The gene calls are TRBV30 and TRBJ2-7; D possibly corresponds to TRBD1 (5 bases). From germline, CDR1 is GTSNPN and CDR2 SVGIG (reference sequence). Trimming stripped 2 bases from V and 2 bases from J, with 13 bases between. This CDR3 has 14 residues. The CDR3 loop reads CAWSTVRATYEQYF. The CDR3 region has the DNA TGTGCCTGGAGTACGGTCAGGGCCACCTACGAGCAGTACTTC.

The sample holds a few counts of this clone. The V gene is TRBV2, the J gene TRBJ1-5; the D is unclear. The germline V gene encodes CDR1 SNHLY and CDR2 FYNNEI. Trimming removed 0 bases from V and 0 bases from J, with 6 bases in between. The CDR3 length is 15 residues. The CDR3 loop is CASSEAFNSNQPQHF. CDR3 bases: TGTGCCAGCAGTGAAGCCTTTAATAGCAATCAGCCCCAGCATTTT.

V and J are TRBV11-3 and TRBJ2-3, with 7 bases aligning to TRBD2. With V trimmed by 0 bases and J by 4 bases, 13 bases remained unmatched. In germline, CDR1 is SGHNT, CDR2 YENEEA. The CDR3 has 18 residues. CDR3: CASSLEFFGGGPSDTQYF. The CDR3 nucleotides read TGTGCCAGCAGCTTAGAGTTTTTCGGGGGAGGGCCTTCAGATACGCAGTATTTT.

The chain recombines TRBV9 with TRBJ2-7, with D possibly being TRBD1 or TRBD2 (7 bases each). The V gene lost 0 bases and the J gene lost 1 base, with 14 bases spanning the gap. This CDR3 spans 16 amino acids. Germline V gives CDR1 SGDLS, CDR2 YYNGEE. In nucleotides, the CDR3 is TGTGCCAGCAGCGTAGCTGGGAGGGGGCCTTCCTACGAGCAGTACTTC. Encoded protein: CASSVAGRGPSYEQYF. The whole variable domain, filled in from reference TRBV9 and TRBJ2-7, reads DSGVTQTPKHLITATGQRVTLRCSPRSGDLSVYWYQQSLDQGLQFLIQYYNGEERAKGNILERFSAQQFPDLHSELNLSSLELGDSALYFCASSVAGRGPSYEQYFGPGTRLTVT.

A few counts support this clone. The V call is TRBV19, the J call TRBJ2-3, with TRBD2 matching 8 bases. The germline gives CDR1 LNHDA, CDR2 SQIVND (reference sequence). V lost 9 bases, J lost 5 bases, and 7 bases stayed unmatched. The CDR3 has 13 residues. CDR3 region: CASQAGVIDTQYF. CDR3 sequence (DNA): TGTGCCAGCCAAGCGGGAGTTATAGATACGCAGTATTTT.

The V call is TRBV5-4, the J call TRBJ2-5; 13 nucleotides align to TRBD2. This CDR3 contains 15 residues. Germline V gene sequence: CDR1 SGHNT, CDR2 YYREEE (reference sequence). V shed 4 bases, J shed 5 bases, and the junction held 5 bases outside the gene matches. The CDR3 DNA follows: TGTGCCAGCAGCGTGGGACTAGCGGGAACGGAGACCCAGTACTTC. It encodes CASSVGLAGTETQYF.

The rearrangement links TRBV19 to TRBJ1-3, with 7 positions matching TRBD1. This CDR3 is 15 amino acids long. Per the germline V gene, CDR1 is LNHDA and CDR2 is SQIVND (reference sequence). V was pared by 7 bases and J by 4 bases, with 10 bases of the junction left unmatched. The CDR3 reads CASMTGRPIGNTIYF. CDR3 DNA: TGTGCCAGTATGACAGGGCGCCCTATCGGAAACACCATATATTTT.

The CDR3 spells CASSLGGSLTEQFF. CDR3 coding DNA: TGTGCCAGCAGCTTAGGAGGGAGCTTGACTGAGCAGTTCTTC. This chain links TRBV7-2 with TRBJ2-1; possibly TRBD2 for D (5 bases). There are 14 residues in the CDR3. Deletions cut 1 base from V and 9 bases from J, with 13 bases between. Per germline, CDR1 SGHTA and CDR2 FQGNSA. The whole variable domain, remainder taken from reference TRBV7-2 and TRBJ2-1, is GAGVSQSPSNKVTEKGKDVELRCDPISGHTALYWYRQSLGQGLEFLIYFQGNSAPDKSGLPSDRFSAERTGGSVSTLTIQRTQQEDSAVYLCASSLGGSLTEQFFGPGTRLTVL.

This chain joins TRBV6-1 and TRBJ1-2; the D gene is possibly TRBD1 (5 bases). V was cut by 3 bases and J by 4 bases, with 24 bases left in between. Germline-derived CDR1 and CDR2 are MNHNS and SASEGT. The CDR3 sequence is 18 residues long. CDR3 DNA sequence: TGTGCCAGCAGTGAGTTGATTAGGGGCCAGGCCACGTTCTATGGCTACACCTTC. Encoded protein: CASSELIRGQATFYGYTF.

This clone has a handful of counts. In nucleotides, the CDR3 is TGTGCCAGCAGCATGGACTGGAGCACTGAAGCTTTCTTT. Translated, it gives CASSMDWSTEAFF. The chain recombines TRBV7-3 with TRBJ1-1, with D hard to call. This CDR3 is built from 13 residues. CDR1 is SGHTA, CDR2 FQGTGA, per germline. V was shortened by 5 bases and J by 4 bases, with 11 bases between the two germline ends. Variable domain in full (rest from reference TRBV7-3 and TRBJ1-1): GAGVSQTPSNKVTEKGKYVELRCDPISGHTALYWYRQSLGQGPEFLIYFQGTGAADDSGLPNDRFFAVRPEGSVSTLKIQRTERGDSAVYLCASSMDWSTEAFFGQGTRLTVV.

The chain has TRBV30 and TRBJ2-3; D not certain. CDR3 length: 14 amino acids. Trimming stripped 7 bases from V and 4 bases from J, with 18 bases between. Germline lookup yields CDR1 GTSNPN and CDR2 SVGIG (reference sequence). For the CDR3, the DNA is TGTGCCTTAGCCTGGGCGGAGAGACCAGATACGCAGTATTTT. Translating it yields CALAWAERPDTQYF.

The gene calls are TRBV28 and TRBJ1-5; D unresolved. This CDR3 has 11 amino acids. Between the trimmed V and J ends, which lost 4 bases and 5 bases, there was a span of 3 bases. The germline gives CDR1 MDHEN, CDR2 SYDVKM. DNA of the CDR3: TGTGCCAGCAGTTCCGATCAGCCCCAGCATTTT. As protein: CASSSDQPQHF.

Only a few counts were recorded for this clone. The chain joins TRBV28 to TRBJ2-7; D remains ambiguous. Germline values: CDR1 MDHEN, CDR2 SYDVKM. The CDR3 spans 15 residues. V was shortened by 4 bases and J by 5 bases, with 18 bases between the two germline ends. CDR3 bases: TGTGCCAGCAGTTATTATCGACGAGAGCGTGACGAGCAGTACTTC. This sequence encodes CASSYYRRERDEQYF.

The gene calls are TRBV6-5 and TRBJ1-2; D not certain. The CDR3 totals 14 residues. V was pared by 3 bases and J by 7 bases, with 15 bases between. Germline lookup yields CDR1 MNHEY and CDR2 SVGAGI. The CDR3 protein is CASSYDSLVAGYTF. In nucleotides, the CDR3 is TGTGCCAGCAGTTATGATAGTTTAGTGGCTGGCTACACCTTC.

The rearrangement joins TRBV6-5 to TRBJ1-2, with 7 bases aligning to TRBD1. The CDR3 has 15 amino acids. With V trimmed by 5 bases and J by 4 bases, 10 bases remained unmatched. Germline assignment: CDR1 MNHEY and CDR2 SVGAGI. CDR3 DNA sequence: TGTGCCAGCAGTCCCGGGCTCCCAGGGGGCTATGGCTACACCTTC. Its protein is CASSPGLPGGYGYTF.

This chain uses TRBV7-9 with TRBJ2-1; no definite D call. The germline V and J ends were trimmed by 11 bases and 10 bases, with 12 bases remaining between them. CDR1 is SEHNR, CDR2 FQNEAQ, per germline (reference sequence). The CDR3 consists of 10 residues. The CDR3: CAANSREQFF. CDR3 DNA: TGTGCCGCGAATTCTAGGGAGCAGTTCTTC.

V gene TRBV9 combines with J gene TRBJ1-2; D gene uncertain. This CDR3 has 11 residues. CDR1 and CDR2 (germline): SGDLS, YYNGEE. With 0 bases removed from V and 6 bases from J, the gap between germline ends came to 3 bases. The CDR3: CASSVVDGYTF. The CDR3 region has the DNA TGTGCCAGCAGCGTAGTTGATGGCTACACCTTC.

The genes are TRBV9 and TRBJ2-2; D is possibly TRBD2 (5 bases). Trimming left V 1 base short and J 6 bases short, with 10 bases between. CDR1 and CDR2 (germline): SGDLS, YYNGEE. The CDR3 has 14 residues. The CDR3 region is CASSVMRVSGELFF. The CDR3 nucleotides are TGTGCCAGCAGCGTAATGAGGGTGTCCGGGGAGCTGTTTTTT. Combining the CDR3 with reference TRBV9 and TRBJ2-2 gives the whole variable domain DSGVTQTPKHLITATGQRVTLRCSPRSGDLSVYWYQQSLDQGLQFLIQYYNGEERAKGNILERFSAQQFPDLHSELNLSSLELGDSALYFCASSVMRVSGELFFGEGSRLTVL.

Only one count was recorded for this clone. This chain joins TRBV12-5 and TRBJ1-2; D uncertain. Trimming took off 3 bases at V and 0 bases at J, with 5 bases between the two ends. Germline V lookup: CDR1 LGHNT, CDR2 FRNRAP. CDR3 length equals 13 residues. The CDR3 DNA reads as TGTGCTAGTGGTTTTAACACTAACTATGGCTACACCTTC. Translated, it gives CASGFNTNYGYTF.

This chain uses TRBV27 with TRBJ1-1; possible D gene TRBD1, 6 bases. V shed 9 bases and J shed 3 bases, with 20 bases lying between them. The germline V gene encodes CDR1 MNHEY and CDR2 SMNVEV (reference sequence). The CDR3 totals 15 residues. CDR3 amino acids: CASHVNGGAHTEAFF. The DNA of the CDR3 is TGTGCCAGTCATGTCAATGGGGGGGCGCACACTGAAGCTTTCTTT.

Details on this clone: One end of the junction fails to match germline, which may point to a read error. The rearrangement links TRBV27 to TRBJ2-2; the D is unclear. The germline CDR1 and CDR2 sequences are MNHEY and SMNVEV (reference sequence). This CDR3 has 19 residues. This CDR3 is CARSLSVPYDFSNTGELFF. The CDR3 region has the DNA TGTGCCAGAAGTTTATCGGTCCCATACGACTTCTCGAACACCGGGGAGCTGTTTTTT.